These 12 T cell receptor beta chains share one sample of origin, sequenced in a study of cytomegalovirus exposure and HLA in healthy donors. Both 60 Vbeta primers and 13 Jbeta primers went into the PCR. TCRdb's table, derived via immunoSEQ multiplex PCR, lists solely in-frame clones and lacks some. The sample yields 150,000 to 160,000 clones, 70% to 80% seen once. The material sequenced was PBMCs. Receptors originate from a man aged 30-40 years in good health and CMV-seropositive.

The chain has TRBV10-3 and TRBJ2-2; 9 nucleotides line up with TRBD2. The CDR3 totals 14 residues. The junction had 3 bases not matched to a gene; V was cut back by 10 bases and J by 0 bases. Germline CDR1 reads ENHRY; CDR2 reads SYGVKD. The CDR3 nucleotides read TGTGCCACAAGACTAGCGGCGAACACCGGGGAGCTGTTTTTT. Encoded protein: CATRLAANTGELFF.

The V and J genes are TRBV30 and TRBJ2-1, with 9 bases fitting TRBD2. This CDR3 has 14 residues. Germline V gene data show CDR1 as GTSNPN and CDR2 as SVGIG (reference sequence). Trimming removed 2 bases from V and 9 bases from J; junction bases left unmatched: 8. In DNA, the CDR3 is TGTGCCTGGAGTAAGGTGACTAGCGGCGGTGAGCAGTTCTTC. Its protein is CAWSKVTSGGEQFF. The full variable domain, with the rest looked up from reference TRBV30 and TRBJ2-1, is SQTIHQWPATLVQPVGSPLSLECTVEGTSNPNLYWYRQAAGRGLQLLFYSVGIGQISSEVPQNLSASRPQDRQFILSSKKLLLSDSGFYLCAWSKVTSGGEQFFGPGTRLTVL.

This CDR3 is CASIKGRGGEGGELFF. The DNA of the CDR3 is TGTGCCAGCATCAAGGGGCGGGGGGGCGAAGGCGGGGAGCTGTTTTTT. This sequence joins TRBV7-2 and TRBJ2-2; 9 bases agree with TRBD2. The CDR3 consists of 16 residues. In germline, CDR1 is SGHTA, CDR2 FQGNSA. V shed 7 bases and J 7 bases; nucleotides not matched to a gene: 13.

This clone occurred a few times. The chain couples TRBV28 to TRBJ1-1; D gene ambiguous. Deletions cut 6 bases from V and 2 bases from J, with 13 bases between. This CDR3 is built from 14 residues. Germline V gene sequence: CDR1 MDHEN, CDR2 SYDVKM. The CDR3 protein is CASSPEAGNTEAFF. The CDR3 DNA follows: TGTGCCAGCAGCCCAGAGGCGGGAAACACTGAAGCTTTCTTT.

J is TRBJ2-5 and V is TRBV7-6; D possibly corresponds to TRBD1 (6 bases). Germline V gives CDR1 SGHVS, CDR2 FNYEAQ. The length of the CDR3 is 12 residues. Deletions cut 2 bases from V and 5 bases from J, with 6 bases between. The CDR3 DNA reads as TGTGCCAGCAGCTTACAGGGGGAGACCCAGTACTTC. This encodes CASSLQGETQYF.

This rearrangement joins TRBV5-8 to TRBJ2-1, with D possibly being TRBD1 (5 bases). The CDR3 is 15 amino acids. The V gene lost 0 bases and the J gene lost 5 bases, with 12 bases spanning the gap. Germline V gives CDR1 SGHTS, CDR2 YDEGEE. This chain's CDR3 is CASSLGLGDDNEQFF. CDR3 coding DNA: TGTGCCAGCAGCTTGGGGTTAGGGGATGACAATGAGCAGTTCTTC.

This chain uses TRBV7-3 with TRBJ2-1, with TRBD2 matching over 13 bases. The CDR3 extends over 15 amino acids. Germline values: CDR1 SGHTA, CDR2 FQGTGA. V dropped 2 bases and J dropped 10; count of bases not matched to a gene: 5. CDR3 nucleotide sequence: TGTGCCAGCAGCTTACCGGGACTAGCGGGAAGCGAGCAGTTCTTC. It translates to CASSLPGLAGSEQFF.

J is TRBJ2-3 and V is TRBV2; 7 nucleotides line up with TRBD1. Germline assignment: CDR1 SNHLY and CDR2 FYNNEI. The CDR3 length is 15 residues. The J segment lost 10 bases and the V segment lost 6 bases, leaving 16 bases of the junction unmatched. CDR3 bases: TGTGCCAGCAGCGCCCCGGGACAGACCTCTTTTCCGCAGTATTTT. It codes for CASSAPGQTSFPQYF.

The chain couples TRBV29-1 to TRBJ1-5; maybe TRBD1 (5 bases). Germline loops: CDR1 SQVTM, CDR2 ANQGSEA. Trimming stripped 4 bases from V and 3 bases from J, with 16 bases between. This CDR3 has 15 amino acids. The CDR3 region has the DNA TGCAGCGTTGTCTTGGGGGGGTCGGCCAATCAGCCCCAGCATTTT. This encodes CSVVLGGSANQPQHF.

V is TRBV6-6 and J is TRBJ1-1; D may be TRBD1 (5 bases). The CDR3 is 14 amino acids. V shed 10 bases and J shed 1 base, with 16 bases lying between them. Germline assignment: CDR1 MNHNY and CDR2 SVGAGI (reference sequence). The CDR3 nucleotides read TGTGCCATCCAGGGCGAAATGACGAACACTGAAGCTTTCTTT. It encodes CAIQGEMTNTEAFF.

The rearrangement links TRBV6-6 to TRBJ2-1; D remains unclear. Between the trimmed V and J ends, which lost 2 bases and 4 bases, there was a span of 3 bases. The CDR3 is 12 amino acids. Germline V gives CDR1 MNHNY, CDR2 SVGAGI (reference sequence). The CDR3: CASSYPYNEQFF. The CDR3 nucleotides are TGTGCCAGCAGTTACCCTTACAATGAGCAGTTCTTC.

The chain uses TRBV19 and TRBJ1-4, with TRBD1 matching over 8 bases. The germline CDR1 and CDR2 sequences are LNHDA and SQIVND (reference sequence). V shed 5 bases, J shed 8 bases, and the junction held 7 bases outside the gene matches. This CDR3 has 14 amino acids. The CDR3 coding sequence is TGTGCCAGTAGTGGTAGGACAGGGAAAGAAAAACTGTTTTTT. It encodes CASSGRTGKEKLFF.